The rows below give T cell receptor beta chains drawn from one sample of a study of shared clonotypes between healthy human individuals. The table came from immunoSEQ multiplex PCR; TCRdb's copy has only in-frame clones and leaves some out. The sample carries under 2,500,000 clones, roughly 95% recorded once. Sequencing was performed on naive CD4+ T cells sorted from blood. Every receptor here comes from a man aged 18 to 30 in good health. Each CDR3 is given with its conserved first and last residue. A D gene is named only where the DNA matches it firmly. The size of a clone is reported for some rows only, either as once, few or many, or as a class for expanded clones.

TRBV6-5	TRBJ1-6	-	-	TGTGCCAGCAGGGACCGGGACGGGTCACCCCTCCACTTT	CASRDRDGSPLHF
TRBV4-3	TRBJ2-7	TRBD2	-	TGCGCCAGCAGCCAAGGGGCTAGCGGGAGTTACGAGCAGTACTTC	CASSQGASGSYEQYF
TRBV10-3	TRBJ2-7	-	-	TGTGCCATCAGTCCCGGACAGACCTACGAGCAGTACTTC	CAISPGQTYEQYF
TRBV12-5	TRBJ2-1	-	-	TGTGCTAGTGGCGGTAGCGCCTTTGGTAATGAGCAGTTCTTC	CASGGSAFGNEQFF
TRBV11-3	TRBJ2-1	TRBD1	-	TGTGCCAGCAGCTCCACGGGACAGGGGGGAAATGAGCAGTTCTTC	CASSSTGQGGNEQFF
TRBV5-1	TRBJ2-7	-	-	TGCGCCAGCAGCTTTGGCGACAGGCCGTTCTACGAGCAGTACTTC	CASSFGDRPFYEQYF
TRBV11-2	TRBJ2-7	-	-	TGTGCCAGCAGCTTGGGCGGGCACTCCTACGAGCAGTACTTC	CASSLGGHSYEQYF
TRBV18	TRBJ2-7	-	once	TGTGCCAGCTCAGGCCAGGGGAGGACCGAGCAGTACTTC	CASSGQGRTEQYF
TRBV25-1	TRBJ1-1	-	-	TGTGCCAGCAGTGAAGGGGATCCTGAAGCTTTCTTT	CASSEGDPEAFF
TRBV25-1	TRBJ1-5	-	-	TGTGCCAGCAGCCTCCGGGATCAGCCCCAGCATTTT	CASSLRDQPQHF
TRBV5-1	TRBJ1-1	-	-	TGCGCCAGCAGCTTATATCTACAGAACACTGAAGCTTTCTTT	CASSLYLQNTEAFF
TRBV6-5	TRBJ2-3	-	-	TGTGCCAGCAGTTACTCGGTCCCTGTCACAGATACGCAGTATTTT	CASSYSVPVTDTQYF
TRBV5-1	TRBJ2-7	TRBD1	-	TGCGCCAGCAGCTTGGACTCCTGGGACAGGGTTTGGAACGAGCAGTACTTC	CASSLDSWDRVWNEQYF
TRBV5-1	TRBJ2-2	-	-	TGCGCCAGCAGCCCCCGGGTGGGGGCGAACACCGGGGAGCTGTTTTTT	CASSPRVGANTGELFF
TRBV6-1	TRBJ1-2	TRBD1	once	TGTGCCAGCCGGCGACAGGGGGTCTATGGCTACACCTTC	CASRRQGVYGYTF
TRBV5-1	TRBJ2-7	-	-	TGCGCCAGCAGCTTGGTTAGGGACCCAATGGCCCTCTCCTACGAGCAGTACTTC	CASSLVRDPMALSYEQYF
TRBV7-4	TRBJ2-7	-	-	TGTGCCAGCAGCTCTCCCCAAGCGGAGTTGTATTACGAGCAGTACTTC	CASSSPQAELYYEQYF
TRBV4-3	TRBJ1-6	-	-	TGCGCCAGCAGCCCTTCAGCGAGCTCCTATAATTCACCCCTCCACTTT	CASSPSASSYNSPLHF
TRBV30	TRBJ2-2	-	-	TGTGCCTGGAGTCGGGCGGGGTCGAACACCGGGGAGCTGTTTTTT	CAWSRAGSNTGELFF
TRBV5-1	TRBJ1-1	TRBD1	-	TGCGCCAGCAGCGGACAGGGTGGTACTGAAGCTTTCTTT	CASSGQGGTEAFF
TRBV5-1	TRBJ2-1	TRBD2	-	TGCGCCAGCAGCTTGGGAGCGGGGGGATACAATGAGCAGTTCTTC	CASSLGAGGYNEQFF
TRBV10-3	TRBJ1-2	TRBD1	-	TGTGCCATCAGTGGCGTGGGACAGGGGGGGAAGTATGGCTACACCTTC	CAISGVGQGGKYGYTF
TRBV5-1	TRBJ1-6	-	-	TGCGCCAGCAGCCAATTAACCTCTCATGGGGGTCCCCTCCACTTT	CASSQLTSHGGPLHF
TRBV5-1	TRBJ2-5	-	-	TGCGCCAGCTCGGGGAACAGGGCGGCCGGTCAAGAGACCCAGTACTTC	CASSGNRAAGQETQYF
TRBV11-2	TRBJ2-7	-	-	TGTGCCAGCAGCTTCTCGTACGAGCAGTACTTC	CASSFSYEQYF
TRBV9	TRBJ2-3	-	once	TGTGCCAGCAGCGTAGCCAGGGCCACAGATACGCAGTATTTT	CASSVARATDTQYF
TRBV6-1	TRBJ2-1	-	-	TGTGCCAGCAGTGCATTAGCGAGCGAGCAGTTCTTC	CASSALASEQFF
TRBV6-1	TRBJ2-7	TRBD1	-	TGTGCCAGCAGTGAAGGACCCGGGACAGGAGGACTCTACGAGCAGTACTTC	CASSEGPGTGGLYEQYF
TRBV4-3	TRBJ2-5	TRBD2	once	TGCGCCAGCAGCCAAGAGAACAAGGCTAGCGGGGGCGATAAGTACTTC	CASSQENKASGGDKYF
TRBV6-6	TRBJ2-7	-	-	TGTGCCAGCAGTTACGGGGTAACAGGGTCCTACGAGCAGTACTTC	CASSYGVTGSYEQYF